A selection of T cell receptor beta chains follows, all from one sample in a study of CD8+CD57+ T cells in acquired aplastic anemia. A single record per CDR3 protein comes from TCRdb applying MiXCR to the reads. In the table there are roughly 420,000 distinct CDR3 sequences, 65% to 80% of which are singletons. The specimen was sorted CD4+, CD8+, or CD8+CD57+ T cells (not recorded which) from PBMCs. The receptors originated from a human donor in good health, serving as a control. Both conserved end residues are part of each CDR3.

v_gene	CDR3aa
TRBV12-5	CASGLAANEKLFF
TRBV7-8	CASSTRNAGELLF
TRBV19	CTSSPNINGYTF
TRBV3-2	CASSQEAKETQYF
TRBV7-8	CASSLGRNWHTDAYF
TRBV10-1	CASRSVDRVAYEQYF
TRBV7-2	CASSLGTDTQYF
TRBV25-1	CASGGNVDYGYTF
TRBV7-8	CASSLYQGSSYEQYF
TRBV12-3/TRBV12-4	CASSLGSGAQNTGELFF
TRBV20-1	CSAAGRQGVTEAFF
TRBV29-1	CSAEQEGVEQYF
TRBV13	CASSHRDVLTF
TRBV7-2	CASSLGTATNQPQHF
TRBV11-2	CASSLDGGSLHF
TRBV29-1	CSGYRSGLHGYTF